This entry is about one TCR beta chain. Its antigen is still unknown. The V gene's germline CDR1 is ENHRY and CDR2 SYGVKD. CDR3 size: 14 residues. V dropped 10 bases and J dropped 0; count of bases not matched to a gene: 9. This sample is drawn from a study of CD8 T cells in ankylosing spondylitis. Study conclusions and caveats: Blood of patients with ankylosing spondylitis appeared to be characterized by a TCR beta motif of eight or nine highly homologous variants. Reportedly, disease-linked clones are significantly enriched in ankylosing spondylitis patients' matched synovial fluid.

Construction of TCR beta libraries was performed using quantitative 5'-RACE with molecular barcodes. Each CDR3 protein gets one entry after TCRdb re-called the 5' RACE reads with MiXCR. Seen here are about 250,000 distinct CDR3 sequences, roughly 32% observed once, and the top ten hold around 4.2%. The rearrangement links TRBV10-3 to TRBJ2-7, with TRBD1 identical over 7 bases. Sequencing was carried out using blood, either unsorted or a sorted T cell fraction (not recorded which). The receptor was isolated from a male donor with ankylosing spondylitis or in good health (not recorded which). The CDR3 loop reads CASRGQLSSYEQYF. CDR3 nucleotide sequence: TGTGCCAGCCGGGGACAGCTAAGCTCCTACGAGCAGTACTTC.